This TCR beta chain was obtained from a study of early T cells in non-severe SARS-CoV-2 infection. Study-level points and caveats: Using VDJdb, the matching emphasized anti-spike CD8 responses while missing private and CD4 specificities.

A word on this clonotype: As yet, its antigen is unknown.

The CDR3 length is 12 residues. Germline CDR1 MNHEY, CDR2 SVGAGI. Trimming stripped 6 bases from V and 4 bases from J, with 7 bases between. Separate cDNA molecules each had unique molecular identifiers attached to them. One entry per CDR3 protein, called by TCRdb with MiXCR from the 5' RACE reads. The sample yields around 31,000 distinct CDR3 sequences, under 10% seen once. The sequencing input was whole blood. This chain links TRBV6-5 with TRBJ2-1; the D is unclear. This receptor was obtained from an adult who was a healthcare worker with PCR-confirmed SARS-CoV-2 infection or an uninfected control (not recorded which). The DNA of the CDR3 is TGTGCCAGCAGCATGACTTACAATGAGCAGTTCTTC. Translation gives CASSMTYNEQFF.